The 27 T cell receptor beta chains below were found in one sample sequenced in a study of CD8+ T cells in alopecia areata listed by TCRdb under 2018. This specimen's time point label, per the study, means: less than five weeks on oral tofacitinib. The intended sense of this specimen's treatment or condition label: oral pan-JAK inhibitor, 5-10 mg twice daily. Library generation was performed with the immunoSEQ multiplex PCR assay. For TCR sequencing, RNA was extracted from every sample and reverse transcribed into cDNA to serve as template. TCRdb took this table from immuneACCESS and kept in-frame rearrangements with V and J called. Such tables lack part of the clones; where checked against another copy, unresolved V genes explain under half of the gap, and the rest is unexplained. This sample comprises 130,000 to 150,000 clones, 80% to 90% of them detected only once. Roughly 25% of the sample goes to the ten largest clones.

This specimen consisted of CD8+ T cells sorted from blood, obtained at week 4, from a patient treated with tofacitinib. These receptors were collected from a human donor with alopecia areata.

The chain joins TRBV11-2 to TRBJ2-3, with D unresolved. CDR1 and CDR2 (germline): SGHAT, FQNNGV. With 5 bases removed from V and 1 base from J, the gap between germline ends came to 13 bases. The CDR3 length is 15 residues. CDR3 DNA sequence: TGTGCCAGCAGCCCCACGGCGGCCCGCACAGATACGCAGTATTTT. Translation gives CASSPTAARTDTQYF.

The rearrangement links TRBV6-5 to TRBJ1-1, with D hard to call. Germline V gene data show CDR1 as MNHEY and CDR2 as SVGAGI. Between the trimmed V and J ends, which lost 0 bases and 5 bases, there was a span of 10 bases. The CDR3 length is 14 residues. Written as DNA, the CDR3 is TGTGCCAGCAGTTACTCGAAGGAGTTGACTGAAGCTTTCTTT. It is translated as CASSYSKELTEAFF.

The chain combines TRBV27 with TRBJ1-5; 12 bases align to TRBD1. Germline V gene lookup returns CDR1 MNHEY and CDR2 SMNVEV (reference sequence). There are 18 residues in the CDR3. V lost 5 bases and J lost 2; bases outside the gene matches: 10. The CDR3 DNA reads as TGTGCCAGCAGTCCGTGGGGGACAGGGGGCTCGGGCAATCAGCCCCAGCATTTT. Translation: CASSPWGTGGSGNQPQHF.

V gene TRBV7-9 combines with J gene TRBJ2-7; 10 bases are shared with TRBD2. The CDR3 runs 16 residues. Germline values: CDR1 SEHNR, CDR2 FQNEAQ (reference sequence). The trim removed 4 bases at V and 1 base at J, leaving 7 bases unmatched. The CDR3 sequence is CASSSHRTSGSYEQYF. DNA for the CDR3: TGTGCCAGCAGCTCCCATAGGACTAGCGGTTCCTACGAGCAGTACTTC. The variable domain in full, with the rest retrieved from reference TRBV7-9 and TRBJ2-7, is DTGVSQNPRHKITKRGQNVTFRCDPISEHNRLYWYRQTLGQGPEFLTYFQNEAQLEKSRLLSDRFSAERPKGSFSTLEIQRTEQGDSAMYLCASSSHRTSGSYEQYFGPGTRLTVT.

This chain uses TRBV6-1 with TRBJ2-3; tentative D call: TRBD2 (5 bases). Germline V gene data show CDR1 as MNHNS and CDR2 as SASEGT. This CDR3 comprises 16 residues. V was pared by 4 bases and J by 0 bases, with 14 bases between. CDR3 sequence reads: CASSVSLADSTDTQYF. DNA for the CDR3: TGTGCCAGCAGTGTCAGTCTAGCAGATAGCACAGATACGCAGTATTTT.

Here the CDR3 reads CASSEARTEAFF. The CDR3 region has the DNA TGTGCCAGCAGTGAAGCTCGGACTGAAGCTTTCTTT. The rearrangement uses TRBV25-1 and TRBJ1-1; D ambiguous. Germline CDR1 is MGHDK and CDR2 is SYGVNS. The CDR3 loop spans 12 amino acids. V lost 2 bases, J lost 5 bases, and 6 bases lay in between.

This chain joins TRBV27 and TRBJ1-1; D is unresolved. CDR3 length equals 14 residues. Looked up from germline, CDR1 is MNHEY and CDR2 is SMNVEV (reference sequence). The ends were cut back, 4 bases at V and 2 bases at J, with 11 bases in the middle. CDR3 coding DNA: TGTGCCAGCAGTTCTCTTTCCCACAACACTGAAGCTTTCTTT. It translates to CASSSLSHNTEAFF.

V usage is TRBV7-9 and J usage is TRBJ1-1; no clear D. Germline CDR1 SEHNR, CDR2 FQNEAQ (reference sequence). The length of the CDR3 is 13 residues. The germline V and J ends were trimmed by 2 bases and 10 bases, with 14 bases remaining between them. Here the CDR3 DNA reads TGTGCCAGCAGCTTATATAATACTGAGGGAGCTTTCTTT. Its translation is CASSLYNTEGAFF. Drawing the rest from reference TRBV7-9 and TRBJ1-1, the complete variable domain is DTGVSQNPRHKITKRGQNVTFRCDPISEHNRLYWYRQTLGQGPEFLTYFQNEAQLEKSRLLSDRFSAERPKGSFSTLEIQRTEQGDSAMYLCASSLYNTEGAFFGQGTRLTVV.

The rearrangement uses TRBV25-1 and TRBJ1-2; D unresolved. Germline lookup yields CDR1 MGHDK and CDR2 SYGVNS. CDR3 length: 12 amino acids. CDR3 in amino acids: CAATEGESGYTF. The CDR3 region has the DNA TGTGCTGCTACGGAGGGAGAATCTGGCTACACCTTC.

This clone was seen a few times. V usage is TRBV7-9 and J usage is TRBJ2-2, with D perhaps TRBD1 (6 bases). V was cut by 3 bases and J by 1 base, with 15 bases left in between. Germline CDR1 SEHNR, CDR2 FQNEAQ (reference sequence). CDR3 length equals 17 residues. For the CDR3, the DNA is TGTGCCAGCAGCTTGCCCTCGGGACACAAGAACACCGGGGAGCTGTTTTTT. This sequence encodes CASSLPSGHKNTGELFF.

The chain uses TRBV5-1 and TRBJ2-4; D is unclear. This CDR3 has 18 residues. The V end was cut by 5 bases, the J end by 0 bases, with 21 bases between. The germline V gene has CDR1 SGHRS and CDR2 YFSETQ. The CDR3 coding sequence is TGCGCCAGCAGAAGGCGGTCTTGCCCTCATCTAGCCAAAAACATTCAGTACTTC. Protein: CASRRRSCPHLAKNIQYF.

The CDR3 nucleotides read TGTGCCAGCAGCTGGGGCGTCAGCTCCTACGAGCAGTACTTC. It yields the protein CASSWGVSSYEQYF. The chain links TRBV5-6 to TRBJ2-7, with TRBD1 as a possible D gene (5 bases). V lost 3 bases, J lost 0 bases, and 10 bases lay in between. There are 14 residues in the CDR3. The V gene's germline CDR1 is SGHDT and CDR2 YYEEEE.

The V call is TRBV27, the J call TRBJ1-6; D is unclear. This CDR3 region has 17 residues. Germline CDR1 MNHEY, CDR2 SMNVEV (reference sequence). V gave up 5 bases and J gave up 0 bases, with 14 bases separating them. For the CDR3, the DNA is TGTGCCAGCAGTCTCCAGCGCTCCGCCTCCTATAATTCACCCCTCCACTTT. It translates to CASSLQRSASYNSPLHF.

The chain employs TRBV6-5 and TRBJ1-2; 11 bases are a match to TRBD1. Germline CDR1 MNHEY, CDR2 SVGAGI. J was trimmed by 8 bases and V by 7 bases; bases with no gene match: 12. This CDR3 spans 15 amino acids. The CDR3 sequence: CASIAPPWTGGGYTF. CDR3 bases: TGTGCCAGCATCGCGCCTCCGTGGACAGGGGGCGGCTACACCTTC.

This rearrangement joins TRBV30 to TRBJ2-7, with 11 bases fitting TRBD1. This CDR3 region has 13 residues. Germline assignment: CDR1 GTSNPN and CDR2 SVGIG (reference sequence). Unmatched junction bases numbered 1, after V lost 0 bases and J lost 6 bases. The CDR3 nucleotides read TGTGCCTGGAGTGTGGGACAGGGGGTCGAGCAGTACTTC. This translates into CAWSVGQGVEQYF. The variable domain in full, completed from reference TRBV30 and TRBJ2-7, reads SQTIHQWPATLVQPVGSPLSLECTVEGTSNPNLYWYRQAAGRGLQLLFYSVGIGQISSEVPQNLSASRPQDRQFILSSKKLLLSDSGFYLCAWSVGQGVEQYFGPGTRLTVT.

This rearrangement joins TRBV7-9 to TRBJ2-1; D is ambiguous. The CDR3 sequence is 13 residues long. V was cut by 7 bases and J by 4 bases, with 11 bases left in between. The V gene's germline CDR1 is SEHNR and CDR2 FQNEAQ (reference sequence). The chain's CDR3 is CASMGSTYNEQFF. The CDR3 DNA sequence: TGTGCCAGCATGGGCTCAACTTACAATGAGCAGTTCTTC.

V and J are TRBV29-1 and TRBJ2-5; 9 bases match TRBD2. The end of the DNA aligns better with TRBJ2-7, so the J call may be wrong. In germline, CDR1 is SQVTM, CDR2 ANQGSEA. The CDR3 consists of 13 residues. The CDR3 DNA reads TGCAGCGTTGAAATAGCGGGGGCCTACGAGCAGTACTTC. Translating it yields CSVEIAGAYEQYF.

This chain connects TRBV7-8 to TRBJ1-4; D is uncertain. Germline CDR1 SGHVS, CDR2 FQNEAQ. V lost 1 base to trimming and J lost 4 bases, with 7 bases between them. CDR3 length equals 14 residues. The CDR3 loop is CASSLGQLNEKLFF. CDR3 nucleotide sequence: TGTGCCAGCAGCTTAGGACAACTTAATGAAAAACTGTTTTTT. Full variable domain (remainder filled in from reference TRBV7-8 and TRBJ1-4): GAGVSQSPRYKVAKRGQDVALRCDPISGHVSLFWYQQALGQGPEFLTYFQNEAQLDKSGLPSDRFFAERPEGSVSTLKIQRTQQEDSAVYLCASSLGQLNEKLFFGSGTQLSVL.

This sequence joins TRBV7-6 and TRBJ2-6; unclear D gene. The CDR3 runs to 17 residues. Germline V lookup: CDR1 SGHVS, CDR2 FNYEAQ. V was cut by 1 base and J by 4 bases, with 14 bases left in between. The CDR3 DNA follows: TGTGCCAGCAGCTTAGACAATATCCGGGCGGGGGCCAACGTCCTGACTTTC. Residues: CASSLDNIRAGANVLTF.

The DNA of the CDR3 is TGTGCCAGCAGCCCCTCGGCGGGCTCAGCGGATGAAAAACTGTTTTTT. The encoded protein is CASSPSAGSADEKLFF. The V gene is TRBV7-9, the J gene TRBJ1-4; the D is unclear. CDR3 length: 16 residues. V dropped 5 bases and J dropped 6 bases, with 19 bases sitting between them. The V gene's germline CDR1 is SEHNR and CDR2 FQNEAQ (reference sequence).

The V gene is TRBV2, the J gene TRBJ2-7; TRBD2 agrees at 7 bases. J lost 1 base, V lost 8 bases, and 11 bases had no gene match. In germline, CDR1 is SNHLY, CDR2 FYNNEI. This CDR3 region has 15 residues. CDR3 in DNA: TGTGCCAGCTTGGCGGTGGGACTAACTTCCTACGAGCAGTACTTC. It encodes CASLAVGLTSYEQYF.

This clone has a handful of counts. J is TRBJ2-3 and V is TRBV7-2; D might be TRBD1 or TRBD2, each matching 5 bases. This CDR3 contains 13 residues. V lost 1 base, J lost 3 bases, and 5 bases lay in between. CDR1 is SGHTA, CDR2 FQGNSA, per germline. CDR3: CASSLGGTDTQYF. The CDR3 DNA sequence: TGTGCCAGCAGCTTAGGGGGGACAGATACGCAGTATTTT.

The chain carries TRBV5-1 and TRBJ2-7, with TRBD2 identical over 11 bases. In germline, CDR1 is SGHRS, CDR2 YFSETQ. The CDR3 has 16 residues. V was clipped by 4 bases and J by 0 bases; unmatched bases: 6. CDR3 DNA sequence: TGCGCCAGCAGCCGAACTAGCGGGGGTACCTCCTACGAGCAGTACTTC. Protein: CASSRTSGGTSYEQYF.

CDR3 residues: CSVVDRGLDTGELFF. Here the CDR3 DNA reads TGCAGCGTCGTGGACAGGGGGTTGGACACCGGGGAGCTGTTTTTT. This chain joins TRBV29-1 and TRBJ2-2, with TRBD1 matching 10 bases. The V segment lost 6 bases and the J segment 3 bases; nucleotides outside the gene matches: 7. This CDR3 has 15 amino acids. The germline gives CDR1 SQVTM, CDR2 ANQGSEA.

The J gene is TRBJ1-1, the V gene TRBV30, with a weak D call TRBD1 (6 bases). The length of the CDR3 is 12 residues. Trimming stripped 7 bases from V and 4 bases from J, with 13 bases between. Germline values: CDR1 GTSNPN, CDR2 SVGIG (reference sequence). CDR3 sequence: CAFGQSGTEAFF. In nucleotides, the CDR3 is TGTGCCTTTGGACAGTCGGGCACTGAAGCTTTCTTT. The entire variable domain, with the rest obtained from reference TRBV30 and TRBJ1-1, is as follows: SQTIHQWPATLVQPVGSPLSLECTVEGTSNPNLYWYRQAAGRGLQLLFYSVGIGQISSEVPQNLSASRPQDRQFILSSKKLLLSDSGFYLCAFGQSGTEAFFGQGTRLTVV.

V is TRBV15 and J is TRBJ1-1; D not resolved. The CDR3 loop spans 14 amino acids. The V end lost 3 bases, the J end lost 7 bases, and 15 bases lay between the germline ends. Germline CDR1 is LNHNV and CDR2 is YYDKDF (reference sequence). This CDR3 reads CATSRDRAPREAFF. The CDR3 DNA sequence: TGTGCCACCAGCAGGGACCGGGCCCCTCGTGAAGCTTTCTTT.

The rearrangement joins TRBV5-6 to TRBJ2-1; D possibly corresponds to TRBD1 (5 bases). The CDR3 has 14 amino acids. Per the germline V gene, CDR1 is SGHDT and CDR2 is YYEEEE. V was shortened by 6 bases and J by 2 bases, with 12 bases between the two germline ends. CDR3 sequence: CASTLGAAYNEQFF. CDR3 DNA: TGTGCCAGCACGTTAGGGGCAGCCTACAATGAGCAGTTCTTC.